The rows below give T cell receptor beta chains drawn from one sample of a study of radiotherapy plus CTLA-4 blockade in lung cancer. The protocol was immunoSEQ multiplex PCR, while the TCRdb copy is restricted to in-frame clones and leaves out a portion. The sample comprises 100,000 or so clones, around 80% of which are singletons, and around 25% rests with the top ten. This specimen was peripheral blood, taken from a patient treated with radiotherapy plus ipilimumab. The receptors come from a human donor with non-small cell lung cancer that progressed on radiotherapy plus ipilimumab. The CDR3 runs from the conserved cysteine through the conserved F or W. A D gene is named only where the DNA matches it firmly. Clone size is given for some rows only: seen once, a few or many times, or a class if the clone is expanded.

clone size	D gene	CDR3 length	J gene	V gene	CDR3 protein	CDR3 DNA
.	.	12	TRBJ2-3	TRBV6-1	CASRTRTDTQYF	TGTGCCAGCAGGACTAGAACAGATACGCAGTATTTT
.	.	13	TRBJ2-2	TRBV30	CAWTPTNTGELFF	TGTGCCTGGACCCCCACGAACACCGGGGAGCTGTTTTTT
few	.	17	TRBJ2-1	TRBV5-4	CASSYDTGGLAGRGQFF	TGTGCCAGCAGCTATGATACAGGGGGCCTAGCGGGGCGGGGGCAGTTCTTC
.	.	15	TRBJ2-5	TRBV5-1	CASRVGQGMGETQYF	TGCGCCAGCAGAGTGGGGCAGGGGATGGGAGAGACCCAGTACTTC
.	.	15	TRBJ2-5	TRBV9	CASSPGTASQETQYF	TGTGCCAGCAGCCCCGGGACGGCTTCCCAAGAGACCCAGTACTTC
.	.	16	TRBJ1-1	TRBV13	CASSPPRRGMNTEAFF	TGTGCCAGCAGCCCCCCCCGGCGGGGAATGAACACTGAAGCTTTCTTT
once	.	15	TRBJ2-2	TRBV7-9	CASTQGGSNTGELFF	TGTGCCAGCACCCAGGGGGGGTCGAACACCGGGGAGCTGTTTTTT
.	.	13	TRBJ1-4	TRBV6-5	CASSTTGSEKLFF	TGTGCCAGCAGCACGACAGGCTCTGAAAAACTGTTTTTT
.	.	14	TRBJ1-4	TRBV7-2	CASSLELRDEKLFF	TGTGCCAGCAGCCTAGAACTGAGGGATGAAAAACTGTTTTTT
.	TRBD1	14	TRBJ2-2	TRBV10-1	CASRSGQYTGELFF	TGCGCCAGCAGGTCGGGACAGTACACCGGGGAGCTGTTTTTT
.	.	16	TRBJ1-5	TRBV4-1	CASSQDRDAASQPQHF	TGCGCCAGCAGCCAGGACCGGGACGCCGCATCTCAGCCCCAGCATTTT
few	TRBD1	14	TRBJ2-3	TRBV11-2	CASSWTGDRFKQYF	TGTGCCAGCAGCTGGACAGGGGACAGGTTCAAGCAGTATTTT
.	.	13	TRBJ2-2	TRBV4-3	CASSQVGAGELFF	TGCGCCAGCAGCCAAGTAGGGGCCGGGGAGCTGTTTTTT
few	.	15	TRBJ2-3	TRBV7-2	CASSFSPLAADTQYF	TGTGCCAGCAGCTTTTCCCCTTTAGCCGCAGATACGCAGTATTTT
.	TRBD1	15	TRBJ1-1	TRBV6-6	CASSWTGGRDTEAFF	TGTGCCAGCAGTTGGACAGGGGGCCGGGACACTGAAGCTTTCTTT
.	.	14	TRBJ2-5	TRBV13	CASSPRQYQETQYF	TGTGCCAGCAGCCCCCGACAGTACCAAGAGACCCAGTACTTC
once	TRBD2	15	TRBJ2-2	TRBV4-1	CASKDGTSAAGELFF	TGCGCCAGCAAAGACGGGACTAGCGCTGCCGGGGAGCTGTTTTTT
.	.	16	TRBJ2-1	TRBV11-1	CASSLEGIALNNEQFF	TGTGCCAGCAGCTTAGAAGGGATAGCCCTAAACAATGAGCAGTTCTTC
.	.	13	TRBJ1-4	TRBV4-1	CASSRQDNEKLFF	TGCGCCAGCAGTAGGCAAGATAATGAAAAACTGTTTTTT
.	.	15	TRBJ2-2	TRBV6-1	CASSERAGLTGELFF	TGTGCCAGCAGTGAACGGGCAGGGCTGACCGGGGAGCTGTTTTTT
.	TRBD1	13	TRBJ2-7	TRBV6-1	CASMGQGAYEQYF	TGTGCCAGCATGGGACAGGGGGCCTACGAGCAGTACTTC
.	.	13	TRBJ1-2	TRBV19	CASSMAGYYGYTF	TGTGCCAGTAGTATGGCAGGATACTATGGCTACACCTTC
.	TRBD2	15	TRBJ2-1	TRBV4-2	CASSDLTSGYNEQFF	TGTGCCAGCAGCGATCTGACTAGCGGGTACAATGAGCAGTTCTTC
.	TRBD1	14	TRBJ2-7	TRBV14	CASSQGQGAYEQYF	TGTGCCAGCAGCCAGGGACAGGGGGCTTACGAGCAGTACTTC
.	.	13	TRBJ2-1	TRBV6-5	CASSYFGGNEQFF	TGTGCCAGCAGTTACTTCGGGGGTAATGAGCAGTTCTTC
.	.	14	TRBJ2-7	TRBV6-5	CASSARPISYEQYF	TGTGCCAGCAGCGCCAGGCCAATCTCCTACGAGCAGTACTTC
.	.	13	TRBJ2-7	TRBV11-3	CASSFTSFSEQYF	TGTGCCAGCAGCTTCACTAGTTTCAGCGAGCAGTACTTC
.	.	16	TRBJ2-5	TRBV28	CASSPPRDTLQETQYF	TGTGCCAGCAGTCCACCGCGGGACACCCTCCAAGAGACCCAGTACTTC
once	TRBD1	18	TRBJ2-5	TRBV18	CASSPSTAVTGVAETQYF	TGTGCCAGCTCACCATCCACCGCCGTGACAGGGGTGGCGGAGACCCAGTACTTC
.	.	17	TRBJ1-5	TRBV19	CASSMGGIPPQAQPQHF	TGTGCCAGTAGTATGGGTGGGATTCCCCCTCAGGCTCAGCCCCAGCATTTT
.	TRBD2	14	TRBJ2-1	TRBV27	CASSQTSGRVEQFF	TGTGCCAGCAGCCAGACTAGCGGGAGGGTTGAGCAGTTCTTC
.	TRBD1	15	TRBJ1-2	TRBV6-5	CASSYSADRVGGYTF	TGTGCCAGCAGTTACTCGGCCGACAGGGTGGGCGGCTACACCTTC
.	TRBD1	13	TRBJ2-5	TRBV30	CAWSEDRVETQYF	TGTGCCTGGAGCGAAGACAGGGTCGAGACCCAGTACTTC
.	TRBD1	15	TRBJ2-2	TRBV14	CASSRTGSNTGELFF	TGTGCCAGCAGCCGGACAGGGTCGAACACCGGGGAGCTGTTTTTT
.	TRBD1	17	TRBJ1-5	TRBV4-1	CASSPIGGQGASQPQHF	TGCGCCAGCAGCCCCATTGGGGGACAGGGGGCTAGTCAGCCCCAGCATTTT
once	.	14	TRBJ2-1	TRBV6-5	CASSYLLGGNEQFF	TGTGCCAGCAGTTACTTGTTGGGGGGCAATGAGCAGTTCTTC
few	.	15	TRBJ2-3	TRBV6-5	CASSYSLAEVDTQYF	TGTGCCAGCAGTTACTCCTTAGCGGAGGTGGATACGCAGTATTTT
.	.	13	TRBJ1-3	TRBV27	CASRDLSGNTIYF	TGTGCCAGCAGAGACCTCTCTGGAAACACCATATATTTT
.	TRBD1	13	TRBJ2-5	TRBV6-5	CASTRDSQETQYF	TGTGCCAGTACTCGGGACAGTCAAGAGACCCAGTACTTC
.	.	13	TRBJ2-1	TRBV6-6	CASSSGWDNEQFF	TGTGCCAGCAGTAGTGGGTGGGACAATGAGCAGTTCTTC
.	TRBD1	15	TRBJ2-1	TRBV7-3	CASSSGQGPYNEQFF	TGTGCCAGCAGCTCCGGACAGGGGCCCTACAATGAGCAGTTCTTC
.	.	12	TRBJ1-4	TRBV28	CASRAGGLGLFF	TGTGCCAGCAGGGCCGGGGGCCTAGGCCTGTTTTTT
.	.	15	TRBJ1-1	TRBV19	CASSIDRDGNTEAFF	TGTGCCAGTAGTATAGACCGGGACGGGAACACTGAAGCTTTCTTT
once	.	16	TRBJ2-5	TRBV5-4	CASSLLPVPFGETQYF	TGTGCCAGCAGCTTGTTGCCCGTCCCTTTTGGTGAGACCCAGTACTTC
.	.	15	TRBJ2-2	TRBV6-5	CASSYTLVATGELFF	TGTGCCAGCAGTTACACGTTAGTTGCCACCGGGGAGCTGTTTTTT
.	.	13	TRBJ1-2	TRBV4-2	CASSQEIQTGYTF	TGTGCCAGCAGCCAAGAGATCCAAACTGGCTACACCTTC
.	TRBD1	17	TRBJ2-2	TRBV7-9	CASSSQPGTGHTGELFF	TGTGCCAGCAGCTCCCAGCCCGGGACAGGGCACACCGGGGAGCTGTTTTTT
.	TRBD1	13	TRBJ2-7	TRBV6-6	CASSRGTGIEQYF	TGTGCCAGCAGCAGGGGGACAGGGATCGAGCAGTACTTC
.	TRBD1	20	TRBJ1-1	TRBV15	CATSRGPLLVGQGVGTEAFF	TGTGCCACCAGCAGAGGACCTTTACTGGTAGGACAGGGGGTAGGGACTGAAGCTTTCTTT
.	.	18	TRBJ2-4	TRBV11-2	CASSSGGARVMLGHIQYF	TGTGCCAGCAGCTCCGGGGGAGCCCGGGTTATGTTAGGTCACATTCAGTACTTC
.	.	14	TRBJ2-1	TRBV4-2	CASSQEVRRVGQFF	TGTGCCAGCAGCCAAGAAGTAAGGCGGGTGGGGCAGTTCTTC
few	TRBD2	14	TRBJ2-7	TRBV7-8	CASSLLAGNYEQYF	TGTGCCAGCAGCTTACTAGCGGGGAACTACGAGCAGTACTTC